This T cell receptor (beta chain) was obtained from a study of CD8 T cells in Susac syndrome. After extraction with the RNeasy kit, about 0.5 to 1 ug of the RNA was reverse transcribed using random hexamers. TCRdb analysed the immunoSEQ multiplex PCR reads with MiXCR anew, one entry per CDR3 protein. The sample lists 150,000 to 200,000 distinct CDR3 sequences; approximately 96% were seen once. Per the germline V gene, CDR1 is KGHSH and CDR2 is LQKENI. The CDR3 is 13 amino acids. V was shortened by 2 bases and J by 2 bases, with 7 bases between the two germline ends. The receptor was isolated from a human donor with multiple sclerosis. The sequencing sample was made of CD4+ T cells from PBMCs. This chain joins TRBV18 and TRBJ2-7, with D maybe TRBD1 (6 bases). CDR3 sequence reads: CASSPNRAYEQYF. The DNA of the CDR3 is TGTGCCAGCTCACCAAACAGGGCCTACGAGCAGTACTTC.